This T cell receptor (beta chain) was sequenced in a study of cytomegalovirus exposure and HLA in healthy donors. Trimming removed 5 bases at V and 4 bases at J, with 12 bases between. CDR1 is MRHNA and CDR2 is SNTAGT in the germline V gene. This CDR3 is 14 amino acids long. The PCR used 60 Vbeta and 13 Jbeta primers. Measured with immunoSEQ multiplex PCR; TCRdb has only the in-frame clones, and not every one. This table has around 180,000 clones, roughly 80% appearing once. The TCR was taken from a woman between 45 and 60 years old in good health and CMV-seropositive. Sequencing was performed on PBMCs. J is TRBJ2-1 and V is TRBV6-4, with D possibly being TRBD1 (6 bases). In nucleotides, the CDR3 is TGTGCCAGCAGTTTGGACAGCGGTTACAATGAGCAGTTCTTC. Its protein is CASSLDSGYNEQFF.